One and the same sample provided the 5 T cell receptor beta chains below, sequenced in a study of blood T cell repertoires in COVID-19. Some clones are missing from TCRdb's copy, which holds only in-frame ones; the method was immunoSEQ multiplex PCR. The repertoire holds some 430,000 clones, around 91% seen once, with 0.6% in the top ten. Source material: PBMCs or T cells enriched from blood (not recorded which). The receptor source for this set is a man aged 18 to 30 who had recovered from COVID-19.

In DNA form, the CDR3 reads TGTGCCAGCAGCTTAGAGGGACAGGGGGCAGGTCAGCCCCAGCATTTT. Translating it yields CASSLEGQGAGQPQHF. The chain combines TRBV7-9 with TRBJ1-5; TRBD1 aligns across 12 bases. V shed 1 base, J shed 6 bases, and the junction held 4 bases outside the gene matches. From germline, CDR1 is SEHNR and CDR2 FQNEAQ (reference sequence). The CDR3 is 16 amino acids.

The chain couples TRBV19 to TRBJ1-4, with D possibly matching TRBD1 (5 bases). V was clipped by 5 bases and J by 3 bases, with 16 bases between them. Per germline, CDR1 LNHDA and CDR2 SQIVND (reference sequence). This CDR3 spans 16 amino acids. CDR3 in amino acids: CASSLDRRAANEKLFF. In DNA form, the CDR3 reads TGTGCCAGTAGTCTTGACAGAAGGGCCGCTAATGAAAAACTGTTTTTT.

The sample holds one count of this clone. The DNA of the CDR3 is TGTGCCAGCTCGCGTCTACAGGGGGAAACTGAAGCTTTCTTT. Protein sequence: CASSRLQGETEAFF. V and J are TRBV18 and TRBJ1-1; 8 bases agree with TRBD1. V shed 6 bases, J shed 5 bases, and the junction held 8 bases outside the gene matches. There are 14 residues in the CDR3. CDR1 and CDR2 from the germline V gene are KGHSH and LQKENI. Variable domain in full (rest from reference TRBV18 and TRBJ1-1): NAGVMQNPRHLVRRRGQEARLRCSPMKGHSHVYWYRQLPEEGLKFMVYLQKENIIDESGMPKERFSAEFPKEGPSILRIQQVVRGDSAAYFCASSRLQGETEAFFGQGTRLTVV.

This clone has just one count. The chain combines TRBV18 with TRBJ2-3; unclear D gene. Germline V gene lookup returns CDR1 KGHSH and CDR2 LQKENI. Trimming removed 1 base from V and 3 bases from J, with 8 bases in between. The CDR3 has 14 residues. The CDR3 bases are TGTGCCAGCTCACCACGGCTAGTGACAGATACGCAGTATTTT. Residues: CASSPRLVTDTQYF.

In DNA, the CDR3 is TGTGCCAGCAGCCCCCGGGAGGCCGGGGGGGCGAAATCCTACGAGCAGTACTTC. Translated, it gives CASSPREAGGAKSYEQYF. The rearrangement uses TRBV7-8 and TRBJ2-7; TRBD2 aligns across 8 bases. Germline-derived CDR1 and CDR2 are SGHVS and FQNEAQ. Trimming cost V 5 bases and J 1 base; bases outside gene matches: 16. The CDR3 length is 18 residues.